One and the same sample provided the 9 T cell receptor beta chains below, sequenced in a study of blood T cell repertoires in COVID-19. Libraries were prepared by immunoSEQ multiplex PCR; TCRdb keeps only in-frame clonotypes and omits some of them. The sample has about 28,000 clones, around 90% seen once; the top ten hold about a tenth. Sequenced input: peripheral blood. These receptors originate from a human donor in a cohort sampled during active COVID-19.

DNA of the CDR3: TGTGCCAGCAGCCTCCACGGGACAGGGGGACACTACGAGCAGTACTTC. It yields the protein CASSLHGTGGHYEQYF. The V call is TRBV7-9, the J call TRBJ2-7; 11 bases align to TRBD1. Germline V lookup: CDR1 SEHNR, CDR2 FQNEAQ (reference sequence). With V trimmed by 5 bases and J by 3 bases, 9 bases remained unmatched. The CDR3 consists of 16 residues.

This clone has more than one count but fewer than ten. The chain combines TRBV27 with TRBJ1-1; D gene uncertain. Germline V gives CDR1 MNHEY, CDR2 SMNVEV (reference sequence). V lost 7 bases and J lost 4, with 25 bases in between. The CDR3 has 17 residues. The CDR3 loop is CASTSYSGGYIRTEAFF. DNA of the CDR3: TGTGCCAGCACCTCTTATTCAGGAGGGTATATACGCACTGAAGCTTTCTTT.

V and J are TRBV19 and TRBJ1-5, with D perhaps matching TRBD1 (6 bases). Germline V gene sequence: CDR1 LNHDA, CDR2 SQIVND (reference sequence). The CDR3 runs 16 residues. Trimming shortened V by 4 bases and J by 1 base, and 14 bases separated the two germline ends. The CDR3 bases are TGTGCCAGTAGTAAACTTGGACAGTCCAGCAATCAGCCCCAGCATTTT. Translating gives CASSKLGQSSNQPQHF.

The chain carries TRBV2 and TRBJ2-3; maybe TRBD2 (6 bases). The length of the CDR3 is 14 residues. V was cut by 5 bases and J by 0 bases, with 9 bases left in between. From germline, CDR1 is SNHLY and CDR2 FYNNEI. The CDR3 nucleotides read TGTGCCAGCAGTCCCCTAGCGAGCACAGATACGCAGTATTTT. Protein: CASSPLASTDTQYF.

The V and J genes are TRBV9 and TRBJ2-3; D gene unclear. Germline loops: CDR1 SGDLS, CDR2 YYNGEE. V shed 2 bases and J shed 4 bases, with 20 bases lying between them. The length of the CDR3 is 17 residues. The CDR3 reads CASSVDSRLVPSDTQYF. The CDR3 DNA sequence: TGTGCCAGCAGCGTTGATTCCAGGCTTGTTCCATCAGATACGCAGTATTTT.

This clone was counted only a few times. The gene calls are TRBV30 and TRBJ2-4; 7 nucleotides align to TRBD2. CDR1 is GTSNPN, CDR2 SVGIG, per germline (reference sequence). This CDR3 is built from 15 residues. V shed 0 bases, J shed 9 bases, and the junction held 11 bases outside the gene matches. CDR3 residues: CAWSVSGGGSLIQYF. CDR3 in DNA: TGTGCCTGGAGTGTAAGCGGTGGCGGGAGCCTCATTCAGTACTTC.

The chain is built from TRBV4-2 and TRBJ2-3, with 9 bases lining up with TRBD2. V lost 0 bases, J lost 2 bases, and 3 bases stayed unmatched. Per the germline V gene, CDR1 is LGHNA and CDR2 is YNFKEQ. This CDR3 is 16 amino acids long. CDR3 DNA sequence: TGTGCCAGCAGCCAAGAGCTAGCGGGGAACACAGATACGCAGTATTTT. Translating gives CASSQELAGNTDTQYF.

The chain has TRBV6-6 and TRBJ2-3; tentatively, D is TRBD1 (7 bases). The ends were cut back, 4 bases at V and 5 bases at J, with 19 bases in the middle. This CDR3 is 16 amino acids long. Per germline, CDR1 MNHNY and CDR2 SVGAGI (reference sequence). CDR3 in amino acids: CASSSRQGTAGDTQYF. Written as DNA, the CDR3 is TGTGCCAGCAGTTCCCGACAGGGCACAGCGGGAGATACGCAGTATTTT.

The chain employs TRBV14 and TRBJ1-2, with 11 bases identical to TRBD1. CDR3 length: 16 amino acids. Losses at the gene ends were 4 bases for V and 4 bases for J; bases not matched to a gene: 8. Germline assignment: CDR1 SGHDN and CDR2 FVKESK. This CDR3 reads CASSRGGTGGIYGYTF. In DNA, the CDR3 is TGTGCCAGCAGCCGGGGCGGGACAGGGGGAATCTATGGCTACACCTTC.